The entry below gives a single T cell receptor beta chain sequence along with its context. As yet, its antigen is unknown. Trimming left V 2 bases short and J 4 bases short, with 5 bases between. This CDR3 comprises 13 residues. CDR1 and CDR2 from the germline V gene are SGHDN and FVKESK. The sample originates from a study of shared clonotypes between healthy human individuals. For the study at large: The donor pool was made up of a couple of women and three men aged 18 to 49. CD8 memory received one plate per donor, CD8 naive two, CD4 memory three and CD4 naive three.

The repertoire was sequenced with immunoSEQ multiplex PCR; TCRdb's copy has only in-frame clones and lacks some. The sample lists roughly 700,000 clones; roughly 70% were seen once. Study-wide results and limits: Naive subsets generally exceeded memory subsets in estimated richness. At large depth, rarefaction still showed sorted-subset sequencing to be incomplete.

Sequencing input: memory CD4+ T cells sorted from blood. Subset denoted: CD45RA-negative fraction. This clonotype was sampled from a woman in her 30s in good health. This chain uses TRBV14 with TRBJ2-2; no clear D gene. This CDR3 reads CASSQWVTGELFF. The CDR3, as DNA: TGTGCCAGCAGCCAATGGGTCACCGGGGAGCTGTTTTTT. Drawing the rest from reference TRBV14 and TRBJ2-2, the complete variable domain is EAGVTQFPSHSVIEKGQTVTLRCDPISGHDNLYWYRRVMGKEIKFLLHFVKESKQDESGMPNNRFLAERTGGTYSTLKVQPAELEDSGVYFCASSQWVTGELFFGEGSRLTVL.